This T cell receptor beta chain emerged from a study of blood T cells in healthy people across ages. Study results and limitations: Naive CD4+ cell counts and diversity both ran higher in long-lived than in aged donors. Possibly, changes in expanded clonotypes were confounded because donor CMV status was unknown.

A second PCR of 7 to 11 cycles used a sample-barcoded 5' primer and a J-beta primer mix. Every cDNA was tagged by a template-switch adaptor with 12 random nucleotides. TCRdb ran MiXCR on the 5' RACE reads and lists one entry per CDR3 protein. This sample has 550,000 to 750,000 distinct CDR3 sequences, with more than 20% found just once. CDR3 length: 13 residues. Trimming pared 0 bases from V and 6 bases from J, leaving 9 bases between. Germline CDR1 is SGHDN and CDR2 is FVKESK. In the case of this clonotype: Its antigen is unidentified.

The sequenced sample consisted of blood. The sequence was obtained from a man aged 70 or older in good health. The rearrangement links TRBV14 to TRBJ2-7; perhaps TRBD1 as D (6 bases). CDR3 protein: CASSQDRGFEQYF. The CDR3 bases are TGTGCCAGCAGCCAAGACAGGGGATTCGAGCAGTACTTC.